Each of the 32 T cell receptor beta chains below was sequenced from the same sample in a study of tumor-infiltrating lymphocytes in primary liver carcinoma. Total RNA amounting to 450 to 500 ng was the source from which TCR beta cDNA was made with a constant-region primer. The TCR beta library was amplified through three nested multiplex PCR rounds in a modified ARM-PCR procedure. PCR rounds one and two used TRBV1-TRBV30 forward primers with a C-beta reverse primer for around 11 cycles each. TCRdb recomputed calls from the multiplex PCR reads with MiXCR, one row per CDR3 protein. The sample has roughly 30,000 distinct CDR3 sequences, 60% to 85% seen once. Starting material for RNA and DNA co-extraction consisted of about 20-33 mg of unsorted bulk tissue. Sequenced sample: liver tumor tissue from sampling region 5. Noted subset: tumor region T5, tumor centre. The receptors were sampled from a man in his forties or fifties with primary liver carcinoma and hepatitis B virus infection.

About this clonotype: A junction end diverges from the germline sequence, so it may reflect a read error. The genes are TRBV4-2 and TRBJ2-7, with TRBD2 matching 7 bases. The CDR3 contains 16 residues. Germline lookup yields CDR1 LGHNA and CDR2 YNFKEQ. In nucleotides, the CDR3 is TGTGCTAGCAGCCAAGCGGCCAGCGGGGTTTTCTACGAGCAGTACTTC. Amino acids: CASSQAASGVFYEQYF.

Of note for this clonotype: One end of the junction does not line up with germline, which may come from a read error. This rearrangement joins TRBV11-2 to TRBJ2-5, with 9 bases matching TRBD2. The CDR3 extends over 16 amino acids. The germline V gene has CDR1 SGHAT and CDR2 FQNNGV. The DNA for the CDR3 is TGTACCAGCAGTCAAACTTCTGGCGGGGGGGAAGAGACCCAGTACTTC. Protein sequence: CTSSQTSGGGEETQYF. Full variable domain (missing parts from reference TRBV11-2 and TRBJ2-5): EAGVAQSPRYKIIEKRQSVAFWCNPISGHATLYWYQQILGQGPKLLIQFQNNGVVDDSQLPKDRFSAERLKGVDSTLKIQPAKLEDSAVYLCTSSQTSGGGEETQYFGPGTRLLVL.

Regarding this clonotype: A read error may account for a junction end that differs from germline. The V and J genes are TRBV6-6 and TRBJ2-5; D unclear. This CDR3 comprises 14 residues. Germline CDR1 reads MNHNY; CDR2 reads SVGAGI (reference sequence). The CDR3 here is CASSYQWHEDTQYF. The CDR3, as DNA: TGTGCCAGCAGTTACCAATGGCACGAAGATACCCAGTACTTC.

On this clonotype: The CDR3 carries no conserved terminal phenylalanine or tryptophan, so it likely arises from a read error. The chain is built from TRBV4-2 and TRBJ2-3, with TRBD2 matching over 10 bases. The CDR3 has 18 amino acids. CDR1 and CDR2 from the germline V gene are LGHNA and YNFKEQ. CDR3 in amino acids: CASNQVAFLAGATDTQYL. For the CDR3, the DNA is TGTGCCAGCAACCAAGTGGCGTTTCTAGCGGGAGCGACAGATACGCAGTATTTA.

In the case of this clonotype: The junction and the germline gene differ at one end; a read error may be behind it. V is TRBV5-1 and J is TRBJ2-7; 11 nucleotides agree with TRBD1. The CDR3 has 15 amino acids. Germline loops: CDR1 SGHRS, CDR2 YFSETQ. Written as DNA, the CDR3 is TGCGCCGGCAGAGGGGGACAGGGGGTTGCCTACGAGCAGTACTTC. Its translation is CAGRGGQGVAYEQYF.

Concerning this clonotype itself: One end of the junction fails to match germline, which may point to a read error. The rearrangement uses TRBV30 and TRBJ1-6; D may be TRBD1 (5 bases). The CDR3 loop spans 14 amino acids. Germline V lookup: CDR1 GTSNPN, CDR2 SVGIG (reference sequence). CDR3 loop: CAWIQTDYNSPFHF. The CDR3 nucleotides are TGTGCCTGGATTCAGACAGATTATAATTCACCCTTCCACTTT.

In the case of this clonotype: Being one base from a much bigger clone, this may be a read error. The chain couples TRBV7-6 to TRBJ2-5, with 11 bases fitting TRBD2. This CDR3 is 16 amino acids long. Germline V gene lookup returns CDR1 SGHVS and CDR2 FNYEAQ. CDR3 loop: CTSSSLAGGSLKAQYF. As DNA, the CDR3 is TGTACCAGCAGCTCGCTAGCGGGAGGCTCCCTCAAGGCCCAGTACTTC.

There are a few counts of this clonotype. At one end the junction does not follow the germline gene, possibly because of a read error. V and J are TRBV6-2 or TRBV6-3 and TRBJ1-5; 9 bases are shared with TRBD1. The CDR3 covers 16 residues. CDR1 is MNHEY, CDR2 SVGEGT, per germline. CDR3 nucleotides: TGTGCCAGCAGTTACTCGGGACAGGGAATCTCGCAGCCTCAGCATTTT. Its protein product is CASSYSGQGISQPQHF.

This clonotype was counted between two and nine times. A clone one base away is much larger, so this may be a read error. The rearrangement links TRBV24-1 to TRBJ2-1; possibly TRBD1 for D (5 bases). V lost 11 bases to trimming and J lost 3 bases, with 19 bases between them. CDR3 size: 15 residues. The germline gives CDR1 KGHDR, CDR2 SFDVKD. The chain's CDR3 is CAIQGKGRDYNEQFF. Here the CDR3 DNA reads TGTGCCATCCAGGGTAAGGGTAGGGACTACAATGAGCAGTTCTTC.

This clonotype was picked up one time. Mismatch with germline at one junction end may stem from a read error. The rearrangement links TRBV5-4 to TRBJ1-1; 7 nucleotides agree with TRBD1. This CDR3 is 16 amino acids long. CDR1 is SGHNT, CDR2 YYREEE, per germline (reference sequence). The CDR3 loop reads CTSSLGPQGGGTKAFF. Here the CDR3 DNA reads TGTACCAGCAGCTTGGGCCCCCAAGGGGGCGGCACTAAAGCTTTCTTT.

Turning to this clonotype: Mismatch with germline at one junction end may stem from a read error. The CDR3 DNA reads TGCGCCAGCAGCCAAAACCCAGATGGAAACCTCGGGGAGCTGGTTTTT. Translating gives CASSQNPDGNLGELVF. This sequence joins TRBV4-3 and TRBJ2-2, with D possibly matching TRBD2 (5 bases). The germline CDR1 and CDR2 sequences are LGHNA and YSLEER. This CDR3 spans 16 amino acids.

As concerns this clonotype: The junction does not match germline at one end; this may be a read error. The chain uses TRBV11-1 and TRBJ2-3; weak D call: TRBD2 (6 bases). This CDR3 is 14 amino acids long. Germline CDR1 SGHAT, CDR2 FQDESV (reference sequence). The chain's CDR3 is CASNLGTSPPAQCF. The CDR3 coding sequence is TGTGCCAGCAACCTCGGGACTTCTCCACCTGCGCAGTGTTTT.

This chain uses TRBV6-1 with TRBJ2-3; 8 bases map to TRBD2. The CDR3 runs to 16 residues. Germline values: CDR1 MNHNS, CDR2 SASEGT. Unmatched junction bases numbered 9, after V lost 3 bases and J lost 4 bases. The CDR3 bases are TGTGCCAGCAGTGACCCTCGACTAGCGTGTTCAGATACGCAGTATTTT. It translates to CASSDPRLACSDTQYF.

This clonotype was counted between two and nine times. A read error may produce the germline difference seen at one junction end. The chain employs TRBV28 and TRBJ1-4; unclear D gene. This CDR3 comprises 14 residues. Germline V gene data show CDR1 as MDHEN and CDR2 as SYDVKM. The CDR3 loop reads CASSFQAINEKLFF. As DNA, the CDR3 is TGTGCCAGTAGTTTCCAGGCAATTAATGAAAAACTGTTTTTT.

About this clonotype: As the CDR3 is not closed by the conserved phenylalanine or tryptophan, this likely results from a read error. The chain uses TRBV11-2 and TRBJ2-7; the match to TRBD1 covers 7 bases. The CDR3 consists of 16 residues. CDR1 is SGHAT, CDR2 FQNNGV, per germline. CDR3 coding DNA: TGTGCCAGCAGGTCCCATTCTTCCGGGACAGCCTACGACCAGTACTCG. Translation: CASRSHSSGTAYDQYS.

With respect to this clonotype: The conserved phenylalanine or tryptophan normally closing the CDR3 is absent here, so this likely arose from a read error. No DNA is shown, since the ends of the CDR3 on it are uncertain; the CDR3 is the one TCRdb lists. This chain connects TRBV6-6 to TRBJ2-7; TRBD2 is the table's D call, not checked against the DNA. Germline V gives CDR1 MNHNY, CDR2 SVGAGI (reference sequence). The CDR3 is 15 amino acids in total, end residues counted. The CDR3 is CASRRTSGGFNEQHL.

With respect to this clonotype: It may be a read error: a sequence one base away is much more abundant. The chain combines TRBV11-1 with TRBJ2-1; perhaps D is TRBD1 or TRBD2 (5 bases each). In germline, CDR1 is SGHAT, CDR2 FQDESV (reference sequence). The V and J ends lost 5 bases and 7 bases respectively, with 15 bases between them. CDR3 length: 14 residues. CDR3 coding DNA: TGTGCCAGCAGCGGACCAGTGGGACGGAATGAGCAGTTCTTC. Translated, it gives CASSGPVGRNEQFF. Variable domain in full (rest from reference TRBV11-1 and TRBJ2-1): EAEVAQSPRYKITEKSQAVAFWCDPISGHATLYWYRQILGQGPELLVQFQDESVVDDSQLPKDRFSAERLKGVDSTLKIQPAELGDSAMYLCASSGPVGRNEQFFGPGTRLTVL.

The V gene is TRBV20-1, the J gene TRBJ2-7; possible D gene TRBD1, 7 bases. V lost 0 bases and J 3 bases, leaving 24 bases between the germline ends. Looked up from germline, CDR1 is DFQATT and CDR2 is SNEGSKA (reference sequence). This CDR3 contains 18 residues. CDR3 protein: CSARDRVPLAGGFYEQYF. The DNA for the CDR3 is TGCAGTGCTAGAGATCGGGTACCACTGGCAGGGGGGTTCTACGAGCAGTACTTC.

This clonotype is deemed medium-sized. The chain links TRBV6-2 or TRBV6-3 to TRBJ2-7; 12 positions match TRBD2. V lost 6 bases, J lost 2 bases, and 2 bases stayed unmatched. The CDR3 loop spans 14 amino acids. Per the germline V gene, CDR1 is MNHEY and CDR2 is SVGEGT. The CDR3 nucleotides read TGTGCCAGCAGGAGACTAGCGGGAGCCTACGAGCAGTACTTC. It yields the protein CASRRLAGAYEQYF.

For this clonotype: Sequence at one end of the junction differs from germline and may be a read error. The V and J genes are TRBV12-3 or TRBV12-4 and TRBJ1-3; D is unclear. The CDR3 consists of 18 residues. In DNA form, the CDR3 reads TGTGCAAGCAGTCGGGTCCGAACCGGGCAGGAATCTGGAAACGCCATATATTTT. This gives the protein CASSRVRTGQESGNAIYF.

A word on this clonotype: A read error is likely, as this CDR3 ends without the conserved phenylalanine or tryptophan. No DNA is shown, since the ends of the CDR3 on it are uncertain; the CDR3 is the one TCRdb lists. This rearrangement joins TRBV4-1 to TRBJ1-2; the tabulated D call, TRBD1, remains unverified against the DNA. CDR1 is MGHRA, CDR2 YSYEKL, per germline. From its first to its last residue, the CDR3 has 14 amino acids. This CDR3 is CASSQGDRSYGFTL.

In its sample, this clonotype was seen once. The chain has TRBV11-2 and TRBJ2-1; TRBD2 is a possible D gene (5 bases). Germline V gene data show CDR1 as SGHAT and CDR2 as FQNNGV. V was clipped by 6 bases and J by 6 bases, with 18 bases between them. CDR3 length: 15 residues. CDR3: CASSLEGSFGNEQFF. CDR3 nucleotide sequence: TGTGCCAGCAGTCTAGAGGGCTCGTTTGGCAATGAGCAGTTCTTC.

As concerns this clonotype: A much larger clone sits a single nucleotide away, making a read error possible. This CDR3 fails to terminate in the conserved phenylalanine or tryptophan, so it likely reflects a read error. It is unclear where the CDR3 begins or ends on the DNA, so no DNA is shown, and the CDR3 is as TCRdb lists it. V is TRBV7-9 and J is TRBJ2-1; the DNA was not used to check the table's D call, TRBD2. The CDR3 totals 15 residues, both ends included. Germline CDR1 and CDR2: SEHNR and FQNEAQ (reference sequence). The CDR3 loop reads CASILGGGDYGSEFS.

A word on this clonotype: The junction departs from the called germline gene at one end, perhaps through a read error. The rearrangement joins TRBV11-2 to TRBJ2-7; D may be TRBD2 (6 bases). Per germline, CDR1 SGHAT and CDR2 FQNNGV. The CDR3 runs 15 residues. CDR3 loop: CAGSFLTDSDYEQYF. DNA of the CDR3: TGTGCCGGCAGCTTCCTGACAGATTCGGACTATGAGCAGTACTTC.

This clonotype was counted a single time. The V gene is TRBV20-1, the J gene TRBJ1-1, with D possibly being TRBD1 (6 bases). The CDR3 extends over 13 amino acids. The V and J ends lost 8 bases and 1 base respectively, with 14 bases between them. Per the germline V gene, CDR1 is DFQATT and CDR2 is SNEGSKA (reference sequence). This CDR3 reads CSLRGQTNTEAFF. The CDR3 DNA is TGCAGTCTACGCGGACAGACGAACACTGAAGCTTTCTTT.

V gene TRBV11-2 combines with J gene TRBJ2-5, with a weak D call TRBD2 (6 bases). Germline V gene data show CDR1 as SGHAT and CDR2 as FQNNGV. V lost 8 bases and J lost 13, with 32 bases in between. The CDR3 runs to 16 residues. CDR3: CASRQTPGGVKEIRYF. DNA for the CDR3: TGTGCCAGCCGCCAAACTCCTGGCGGGGTGAAAGAGATCCGGTACTTC.

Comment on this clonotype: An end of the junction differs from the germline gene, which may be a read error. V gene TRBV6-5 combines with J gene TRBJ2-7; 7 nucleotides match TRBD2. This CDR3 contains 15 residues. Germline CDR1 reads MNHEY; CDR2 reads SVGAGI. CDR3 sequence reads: CAGSYRACGGYEQYF. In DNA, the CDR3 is TGTGCCGGCAGTTATCGGGCTTGCGGGGGCTACGAGCAGTACTTC.

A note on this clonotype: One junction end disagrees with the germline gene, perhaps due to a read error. The CDR3 protein is CTSSQVALLAGAIDTQYF. DNA for the CDR3: TGTACCAGCAGCCAAGTAGCGCTTCTAGCGGGAGCGATAGATACGCAGTATTTT. This chain connects TRBV4-2 to TRBJ2-3; 10 bases are a match to TRBD2. CDR3 length: 18 amino acids. CDR1 and CDR2 (germline): LGHNA, YNFKEQ.

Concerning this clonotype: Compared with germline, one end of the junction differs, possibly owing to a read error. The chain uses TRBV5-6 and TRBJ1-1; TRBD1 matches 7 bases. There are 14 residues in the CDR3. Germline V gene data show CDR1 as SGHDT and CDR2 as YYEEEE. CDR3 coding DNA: TGTGCCGGCAGCTTACAGGGGCTGAACACAGAAGCTTTCTTT. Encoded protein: CAGSLQGLNTEAFF.

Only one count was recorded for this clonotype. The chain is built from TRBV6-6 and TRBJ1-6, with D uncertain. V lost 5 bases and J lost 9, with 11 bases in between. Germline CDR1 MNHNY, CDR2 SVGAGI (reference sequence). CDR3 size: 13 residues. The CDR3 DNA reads TGTGCCAGCAGTCAAACAGAGGTTTCACCCCTCCACTTT. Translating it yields CASSQTEVSPLHF.

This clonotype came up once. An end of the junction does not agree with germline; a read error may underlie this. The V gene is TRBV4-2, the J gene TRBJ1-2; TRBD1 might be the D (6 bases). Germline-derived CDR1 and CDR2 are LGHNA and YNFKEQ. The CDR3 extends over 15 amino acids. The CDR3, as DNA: TGTGTCAGCAGTCAAGATCTGGGCAGGGGTGGTGGCTACACCTTC. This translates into CVSSQDLGRGGGYTF.

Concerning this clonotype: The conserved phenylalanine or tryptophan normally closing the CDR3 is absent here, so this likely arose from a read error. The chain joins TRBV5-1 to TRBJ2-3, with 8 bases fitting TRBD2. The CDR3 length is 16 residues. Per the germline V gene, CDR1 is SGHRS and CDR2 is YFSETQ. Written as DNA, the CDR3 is TGCGCCTGCAGCTTGGGAGCGGGGGTTTGGGGAGATACGCAGTATTCT. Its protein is CACSLGAGVWGDTQYS.